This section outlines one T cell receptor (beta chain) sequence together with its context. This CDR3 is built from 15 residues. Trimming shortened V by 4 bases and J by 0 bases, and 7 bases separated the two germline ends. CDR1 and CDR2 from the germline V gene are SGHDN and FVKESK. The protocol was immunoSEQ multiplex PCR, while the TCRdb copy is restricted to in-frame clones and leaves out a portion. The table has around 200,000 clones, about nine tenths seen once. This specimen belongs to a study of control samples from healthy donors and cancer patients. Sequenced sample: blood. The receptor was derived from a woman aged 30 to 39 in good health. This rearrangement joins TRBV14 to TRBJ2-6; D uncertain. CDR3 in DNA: TGTGCCAGCAGCCGACGGAGCTCTGGGGCCAACGTCCTGACTTTC. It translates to CASSRRSSGANVLTF.